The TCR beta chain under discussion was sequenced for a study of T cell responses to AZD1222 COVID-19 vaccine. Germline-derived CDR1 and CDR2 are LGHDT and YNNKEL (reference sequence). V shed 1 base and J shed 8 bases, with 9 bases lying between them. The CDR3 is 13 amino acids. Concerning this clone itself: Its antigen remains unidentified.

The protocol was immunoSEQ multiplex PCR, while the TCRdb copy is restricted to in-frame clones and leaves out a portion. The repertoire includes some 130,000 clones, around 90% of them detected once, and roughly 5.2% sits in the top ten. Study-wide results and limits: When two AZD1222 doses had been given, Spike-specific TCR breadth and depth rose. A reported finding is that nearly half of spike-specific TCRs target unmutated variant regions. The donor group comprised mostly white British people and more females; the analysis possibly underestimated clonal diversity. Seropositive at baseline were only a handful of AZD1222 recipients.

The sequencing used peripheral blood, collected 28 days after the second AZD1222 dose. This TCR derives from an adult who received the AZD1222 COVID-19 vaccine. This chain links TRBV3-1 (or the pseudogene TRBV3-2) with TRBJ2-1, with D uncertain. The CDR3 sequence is CASSQGLEYEQFF. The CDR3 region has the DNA TGTGCCAGCAGCCAAGGATTGGAATATGAGCAGTTCTTC.